The 17 T cell receptor beta chains given below trace back to one sample, sequenced in a study of T cell clonality in common variable immunodeficiency. The assay was immunoSEQ multiplex PCR, and TCRdb's table has in-frame clones only and misses some. The sample yields some 60,000 clones, without any singletons. The specimen sequenced was peripheral blood mononuclear cells. These receptors all come from a person aged 18 to 75 in good health.

This clone was recorded at least ten times. The read is 3 residues too short to cover the CDR3 end, so that end is filled in from the germline J gene. This sequence joins TRBV15 and TRBJ1-5, with D perhaps TRBD1 (6 bases). V lost 3 bases and J lost 9, with 21 bases in between. The CDR3 runs to 16 residues. CDR1 and CDR2 from the germline V gene are LNHNV and YYDKDF (reference sequence). The chain's CDR3 is CATSRARGTKDGPQHF. The DNA read from the CDR3 is TGTGCCACCAGCAGGGCTAGGGGGACTAAGGATGGGCCC.

Remarks on this clone: The sequence runs out 3 residues before the end of the CDR3; the remainder is reconstructed from the germline J gene. The chain recombines TRBV10-1 with TRBJ2-1, with 10 bases lining up with TRBD2. Unmatched junction bases numbered 8, after V lost 10 bases and J lost 2 bases. Germline CDR1 reads WNHNN; CDR2 reads SYGVQD (reference sequence). The CDR3 runs to 15 residues. The CDR3 DNA, read in part, is TGCGCCACCTCGAGAAGCGGGAGGGCCTACAATGAG. This encodes CATSRSGRAYNE. The CDR3 as a whole reads CATSRSGRAYNEQFF.

Ten or more counts support this clone. The DNA ends 3 residues before the CDR3 does, and the rest of the CDR3 is filled in from the germline J gene. The V and J genes are TRBV20-1 and TRBJ2-1, with D tentatively TRBD1 (6 bases). V was clipped by 0 bases and J by 8 bases, with 20 bases between them. CDR1 and CDR2 (germline): DFQATT, SNEGSKA (reference sequence). The CDR3 is 16 amino acids. The CDR3 is CSARDRNRASADEQFF. The CDR3 bases that were read are TGCAGTGCTAGAGATCGAAACAGGGCTTCAGCCGATGAG.

This clone was seen at least ten times. The CDR3 end lies 3 residues beyond the end of the read and is filled in from the germline J gene. The genes are TRBV9 and TRBJ2-5; 9 bases map to TRBD2. This CDR3 is 16 amino acids long. Germline CDR1 is SGDLS and CDR2 is YYNGEE. Trimming cost V 0 bases and J 4 bases; bases outside gene matches: 7. This chain's CDR3 is CASSVESGRGGETQYF. The DNA read from the CDR3 is TGTGCCAGCAGCGTAGAATCAGGGCGGGGGGGAGAGACC.

This clone has ten or more counts. The CDR3 extends 3 residues past the end of the read, so its final part is completed from the germline J gene. The chain employs TRBV7-2 and TRBJ2-7, with 8 bases that match TRBD1. Germline-derived CDR1 and CDR2 are SGHTA and FQGNSA. Germline trimming cut 5 bases from V and 6 bases from J; bases unmatched to any gene: 3. CDR3 length: 12 amino acids. The CDR3 is CASSTTGAEQYF. The CDR3 bases that were read are TGTGCCAGCAGCACGACAGGGGCCGAG.

This clone was seen ten or more times. The missing CDR3 end, 3 residues past where the read stops, is filled in from the germline J gene. The chain uses TRBV29-1 and TRBJ2-3, with 9 bases that match TRBD1. This CDR3 has 14 amino acids. CDR1 SQVTM and CDR2 ANQGSEA come from the germline V gene. V lost 6 bases and J lost 0; bases outside the gene matches: 4. Incomplete CDR3 DNA: TGCAGCGTAAGACAGGGGGGGAGCACAGATACG. It yields the protein CSVRQGGSTDT. The CDR3 in its entirety is CSVRQGGSTDTQYF.

Many counts were recorded for this clone. The missing CDR3 end, 3 residues past where the read stops, is filled in from the germline J gene. V and J are TRBV7-2 and TRBJ2-1; 8 nucleotides line up with TRBD1. The CDR3 sequence is 14 residues long. Unmatched junction bases numbered 3, after V lost 4 bases and J lost 4 bases. CDR1 SGHTA and CDR2 FQGNSA come from the germline V gene. CDR3 in amino acids: CASSSDRVYNEQFF. The CDR3 bases that were read are TGTGCCAGCAGCTCGGACAGGGTTTACAATGAG.

In its sample, this clone was seen many times. CDR3 sequence: CSVGEGLAAYEQYF. CDR3 bases read: TGCAGCGTTGGGGAGGGACTAGCTGCCTACGAG. The chain employs TRBV29-1 and TRBJ2-7; 9 bases fit TRBD2. The read halts 3 residues ahead of the CDR3 end, with the missing end drawn from the germline J gene. V gave up 4 bases and J gave up 2 bases; unmatched junction bases: 6. The germline V gene has CDR1 SQVTM and CDR2 ANQGSEA. This CDR3 comprises 14 residues.

A note on this clone: A much larger clone sits a single nucleotide away, making a read error possible. The read terminates 3 residues ahead of where the CDR3 ends, so the germline J gene completes it. This rearrangement joins TRBV7-2 to TRBJ2-3; D ambiguous. The CDR3 has 13 amino acids. Germline CDR1 and CDR2: SGHTA and FQGNSA. Between the trimmed V and J ends, which lost 3 bases and 0 bases, there was a span of 4 bases. The CDR3 loop reads CASSFPSTDTQYF. CDR3 bases read: TGTGCCAGCAGCTTCCCTAGCACAGATACG.

This clone was counted ten times or more. Read data end 3 residues before the CDR3 end; the end is taken from the germline J gene. This chain connects TRBV19 to TRBJ2-3; the D gene is possibly TRBD1 (6 bases). The CDR3 contains 13 residues. Germline loops: CDR1 LNHDA, CDR2 SQIVND (reference sequence). The V end lost 10 bases, the J end lost 0 bases, and 11 bases lay between the germline ends. The CDR3 DNA, read in part, is TGTGCCACTAGACAGGTTAGCACAGATACG. Translation gives CATRQVSTDT. The whole CDR3 sequence reads CATRQVSTDTQYF. Together with reference TRBV19 and TRBJ2-3, the CDR3 gives the full variable domain: DGGITQSPKYLFRKEGQNVTLSCEQNLNHDAMYWYRQDPGQGLRLIYYSQIVNDFQKGDIAEGYSVSREKKESFPLTVTSAQKNPTAFYLCATRQVSTDTQYFGPGTRLTVL.

This clone was recorded many times. The sequence runs out 3 residues before the end of the CDR3; the remainder is reconstructed from the germline J gene. The chain uses TRBV6-2 or TRBV6-3 and TRBJ2-7; 14 bases agree with TRBD2. V was clipped by 5 bases and J by 5 bases; unmatched bases: 11. The germline gives CDR1 MNHEY, CDR2 SVGEGT. This CDR3 is 17 amino acids long. CDR3 sequence: CASSLYGTSGSRHEQYF. The CDR3 bases that were read are TGTGCCAGCAGTCTATACGGGACTAGCGGGAGTAGGCACGAG.

This clone showed up many times. Coverage ceases 3 residues before the CDR3 finishes, and the germline J gene fills in the end. The chain has TRBV6-2 or TRBV6-3 and TRBJ1-1; TRBD1 might be the D (5 bases). Germline CDR1 and CDR2: MNHEY and SVGEGT. Trimming left V 6 bases short and J 1 base short, with 12 bases between. The CDR3 has 14 amino acids. This chain's CDR3 is CASRATATNTEAFF. The part of the CDR3 DNA that was read is TGTGCCAGCAGGGCGACAGCTACGAACACTGAA.

This clone came up many times. Read data end 3 residues before the CDR3 end; the end is taken from the germline J gene. The chain uses TRBV7-6 and TRBJ2-2; 8 bases are a match to TRBD2. V lost 0 bases, J lost 2 bases, and 8 bases stayed unmatched. The CDR3 consists of 18 residues. Germline CDR1 is SGHVS and CDR2 is FNYEAQ. The CDR3 DNA, read in part, is TGTGCCAGCAGCTTAGCTCTGCCGGGAGGGACAAACACCGGGGAG. Encoded protein: CASSLALPGGTNTGE. The whole CDR3 reads CASSLALPGGTNTGELFF.

The sample holds many counts of this clone. Partial CDR3 DNA: TGCGCCAGCAGCCAAGATTGGGGCTTAAACATGGCCGATACG. This codes for CASSQDWGLNMADT. The entire CDR3 is CASSQDWGLNMADTQYF. The genes are TRBV4-1 and TRBJ2-3; weak D call: TRBD1 (5 bases). The read finishes 3 residues shy of the CDR3 end, and the germline J gene is used to complete it. Germline V CDR1 and CDR2: MGHRA, YSYEKL. The CDR3 consists of 17 residues. The ends were cut back, 0 bases at V and 6 bases at J, with 19 bases in the middle.

This clone was recorded at least ten times. Read coverage stops 3 residues before the CDR3 terminus; the germline J gene supplies the remainder. The rearrangement links TRBV29-1 to TRBJ2-1; D is unclear. Trimming cost V 6 bases and J 6 bases, with 18 bases left between them. CDR1 and CDR2 (germline): SQVTM, ANQGSEA. The CDR3 is made up of 14 amino acids. The CDR3 loop reads CSVIWLVIPNEQFF. The DNA read from the CDR3 is TGCAGCGTCATATGGCTAGTGATCCCCAATGAG.

At least ten counts were recorded for this clone. The missing CDR3 end, 3 residues past where the read stops, is filled in from the germline J gene. The gene calls are TRBV6-2 or TRBV6-3 and TRBJ1-5; D perhaps matches TRBD1 (6 bases). The CDR3 consists of 16 residues. In germline, CDR1 is MNHEY, CDR2 SVGEGT. V was trimmed by 7 bases and J by 3 bases, leaving 19 bases between them. The CDR3 bases that were read are TGTGCCAGCACCCCCCTACAGGGAGCGTACAATCAGCCC. This encodes CASTPLQGAYNQP. Given in full, the CDR3 is CASTPLQGAYNQPQHF.

The sample holds many counts of this clone. Coverage ceases 3 residues before the CDR3 finishes, and the germline J gene fills in the end. The J gene is TRBJ2-7, the V gene TRBV23-1; 8 bases align to TRBD2. TRBV23-1 is recorded as an ORF, its role being uncertain. The CDR3 is 19 amino acids. V lost 3 bases and J lost 2; bases outside the gene matches: 18. CDR3 amino acids: CASSQSVELKGAGAYEQYF. The CDR3 bases that were read are TGCGCCAGCAGTCAGTCGGTGGAACTCAAGGGAGCGGGGGCCTACGAG.